The rows below give T cell receptor beta chains drawn from one sample of a study of Tregs in tolerant kidney transplant recipients. Only in-frame clones appear in the TCRdb table, and some are missing; sequencing was by immunoSEQ multiplex PCR. The sample yields some 65,000 clones, 65% to 85% seen once. Sequenced input: CD4+ T cells from blood. The receptors derive from a human donor in good health. CDR3s include the opening cysteine and the closing phenylalanine or tryptophan. D genes are given only for firm matches. Rows may omit the clone size; those that give it use once, few, many or a size class.

TRBV2	TRBJ2-3	TRBD1	14	NA	CASSGTGGTDTQYF	TGTGCCAGCAGTGGGACAGGGGGAACAGATACGCAGTATTTT
TRBV2	TRBJ2-7	NA	15	NA	CASSDIHQTPYEQYF	TGTGCCAGCAGTGATATCCACCAGACACCTTACGAGCAGTACTTC
TRBV25-1	TRBJ1-2	TRBD1	14	NA	CASSGVGTGHGYTF	TGTGCCAGCAGTGGGGTTGGGACAGGGCATGGCTACACCTTC
TRBV2	TRBJ1-6	TRBD1	17	NA	CASSDGLGRGGNSPLHF	TGTGCCAGCAGTGACGGGCTAGGTCGAGGGGGCAATTCACCCCTCCACTTT
TRBV19	TRBJ2-5	TRBD2	15	NA	CASSSGLAGQETQYF	TGTGCCAGTAGTAGCGGACTAGCGGGTCAAGAGACCCAGTACTTC
TRBV5-8	TRBJ1-1	NA	13	NA	CASNLGGNTEAFF	TGTGCCAGCAACCTGGGGGGGAACACTGAAGCTTTCTTT
TRBV29-1	TRBJ1-2	NA	13	NA	CSVSEESNYGYTF	TGCAGCGTTTCTGAGGAATCCAACTATGGCTACACCTTC
TRBV5-8	TRBJ1-5	NA	16	NA	CASSLVPSSGNQPQHF	TGTGCCAGCAGCTTGGTCCCCTCGAGCGGCAATCAACCCCAGCATTTT
TRBV6-1	TRBJ1-4	NA	14	medium-sized	CASSETARGEKLFF	TGTGCCAGCAGTGAGACAGCCCGGGGGGAAAAACTGTTTTTT
TRBV4-1	TRBJ2-1	NA	15	once	CASSHGASKYNEQFF	TGCGCCAGCAGCCACGGAGCTTCAAAATACAATGAGCAGTTCTTC
TRBV6-6	TRBJ1-4	NA	11	NA	CCSGSNEKLFF	TGTTGTTCCGGGAGCAATGAAAAACTGTTTTTT
TRBV6-5	TRBJ1-1	NA	13	NA	CASSRGVNTEAFF	TGTGCCAGCAGCAGGGGCGTGAACACTGAAGCTTTCTTT
TRBV18	TRBJ1-5	TRBD1	16	NA	CASSFRSTGANQPQHF	TGTGCCAGCTCGTTCCGCTCGACAGGGGCCAATCAGCCCCAGCATTTT
TRBV4-3	TRBJ2-7	TRBD1	15	NA	CASSQTSGQGYEQYF	TGCGCCAGCAGCCAAACATCGGGACAGGGCTACGAGCAGTACTTC
TRBV20-1	TRBJ2-5	NA	10	NA	CSARGETQYF	TGCAGTGCCCGCGGGGAAACCCAGTACTTC
TRBV7-2	TRBJ1-6	NA	18	NA	CASSSPKGGLFNNSPLHF	TGTGCCAGCAGCTCCCCCAAAGGGGGGCTCTTCAATAATTCACCCCTCCACTTT
TRBV5-1	TRBJ2-2	TRBD1	14	NA	CASSLYRGSGELFF	TGCGCCAGCAGCTTATACAGGGGGTCCGGGGAGCTGTTTTTT
TRBV14	TRBJ2-7	NA	15	NA	CASSHRLDPSYEQYF	TGTGCCAGCAGCCACCGACTAGACCCTTCTTACGAGCAGTACTTC
TRBV21-1	TRBJ2-6	NA	17	NA	CASSKVIQGPGANVLTF	TGTGCCAGCAGCAAAGTGATCCAGGGGCCTGGGGCCAACGTCCTGACTTTC
TRBV19	TRBJ2-7	NA	15	NA	CASSILSGALYEQYF	TGTGCCAGTAGTATCCTGTCAGGGGCCCTCTACGAGCAGTACTTC
TRBV6-6	TRBJ2-7	TRBD2	15	NA	CASRPSPGNAGAQYF	TGTGCCAGCAGACCGTCACCCGGGAACGCGGGAGCCCAGTACTTC
TRBV5-6	TRBJ2-7	TRBD1	13	NA	CASSLWGQGREYF	TGTGCCAGCAGCTTGTGGGGACAGGGTAGGGAGTACTTC
TRBV4-1	TRBJ2-7	TRBD1	16	NA	CASSQVGRDRPYEQYF	TGCGCCAGCAGCCAAGTGGGCCGGGACAGGCCCTACGAGCAGTACTTC
TRBV5-1	TRBJ1-1	NA	16	few	CASSGGSGIADTEAFF	TGCGCCAGCAGCGGGGGTTCAGGGATCGCGGACACTGAAGCTTTCTTT
TRBV7-6	TRBJ2-6	NA	17	NA	CASSLVPASSGANVLTF	TGTGCCAGCAGCTTAGTTCCCGCGAGCTCTGGGGCCAACGTCCTGACTTTC
TRBV19	TRBJ1-1	NA	12	NA	CASSKKNTEAFF	TGTGCCAGTAGTAAGAAGAACACTGAAGCTTTCTTT
TRBV5-1	TRBJ2-5	NA	14	NA	CASSSDTRTKTQYF	TGCGCCAGCAGCTCGGATACTAGGACGAAGACCCAGTACTTC
TRBV5-1	TRBJ1-2	NA	15	NA	CASSLAGSGNYGYTF	TGCGCCAGCAGCTTGGCCGGGTCCGGCAACTATGGCTACACCTTC
TRBV5-6	TRBJ1-2	NA	11	NA	CASSSGVGYTF	TGTGCCAGCAGCTCGGGGGTAGGCTACACCTTC
TRBV15	TRBJ2-7	TRBD1	14	NA	CATSRVQGRGEQYF	TGTGCCACCAGCAGAGTACAGGGGCGTGGAGAGCAGTACTTC
TRBV10-3	TRBJ1-1	NA	16	NA	CAIASRDLRKNTEAFF	TGTGCCATCGCTTCCAGGGACCTAAGAAAGAACACTGAAGCTTTCTTT
TRBV6-6	TRBJ2-7	NA	12	NA	CASSYSRREQYF	TGTGCCAGCAGTTACTCGAGAAGGGAGCAGTACTTC
TRBV2	TRBJ2-7	TRBD2	14	once	CASSRSSGGYEQYF	TGTGCCAGCAGTAGATCTAGCGGGGGTTACGAGCAGTACTTC
TRBV11-3	TRBJ2-1	TRBD1	15	once	CASSSRGQGNNEQFF	TGTGCCAGCAGCTCTAGGGGACAGGGAAACAATGAGCAGTTCTTC
TRBV2	TRBJ2-3	NA	17	NA	CASTERKGGPRTDTQYF	TGTGCCAGCACCGAAAGGAAGGGGGGGCCTCGCACAGATACGCAGTATTTT
TRBV2	TRBJ2-2	NA	13	NA	CASSETPVGELFF	TGTGCCAGCAGTGAGACGCCGGTCGGGGAGCTGTTTTTT
TRBV10-2	TRBJ2-1	NA	13	NA	CASKQGGYNEQFF	TGCGCCAGCAAACAGGGTGGGTACAATGAGCAGTTCTTC
TRBV11-3	TRBJ2-1	TRBD2	19	NA	CASSLARGLAGEPYNEQFF	TGTGCCAGCAGCTTAGCTCGTGGGCTAGCGGGAGAACCTTACAATGAGCAGTTCTTC
TRBV6-5	TRBJ1-1	NA	15	NA	CASSYGPFGNTEAFF	TGTGCCAGCAGTTACGGACCATTCGGGAACACTGAAGCTTTCTTT
TRBV7-8	TRBJ1-4	TRBD1	14	NA	CASSRQGLSEKLFF	TGTGCCAGCAGCCGACAGGGATTGAGTGAAAAACTGTTTTTT
TRBV7-6	TRBJ2-5	TRBD2	13	NA	CASSLAGRETQYF	TGTGCCAGCAGCTTAGCCGGGAGGGAGACCCAGTACTTC
TRBV5-1	TRBJ1-2	TRBD1	13	few	CASSFGQGSGYTF	TGCGCCAGCAGCTTCGGACAGGGAAGTGGCTACACCTTC
TRBV5-1	TRBJ2-1	NA	12	NA	CASMDNYNEQFF	TGCGCCAGCATGGACAACTACAATGAGCAGTTCTTC
TRBV7-9	TRBJ2-1	NA	16	NA	CASSSLGAVGGSEQFF	TGTGCCAGCAGCTCCCTGGGGGCGGTTGGCGGGAGTGAGCAGTTCTTC
TRBV7-2	TRBJ1-2	NA	13	once	CASSLTRVGLYAF	TGTGCCAGCAGTTTGACCCGAGTGGGTCTCTACGCCTTC
TRBV15	TRBJ1-1	NA	18	NA	CATSRYPAASGGNTEAFF	TGTGCCACCAGCAGATATCCGGCAGCCTCCGGTGGGAACACTGAAGCTTTCTTT
TRBV4-2	TRBJ1-3	NA	15	once	CASSQDLSEGNTIYF	TGTGCCAGCAGCCAAGATCTGAGCGAAGGAAACACCATATATTTT
TRBV7-9	TRBJ2-5	NA	13	NA	CASSLQGLNAQYF	TGTGCCAGCAGCTTGCAGGGACTTAACGCCCAGTACTTC
TRBV27	TRBJ2-1	NA	15	NA	CASSFGQSFYNEQFF	TGTGCCAGCAGTTTCGGGCAGTCCTTTTACAATGAGCAGTTCTTC
TRBV19	TRBJ2-7	TRBD2	14	NA	CASSRLAGGYEQYF	TGTGCCAGTAGCAGACTAGCGGGGGGCTACGAGCAGTACTTC
TRBV27	TRBJ2-7	NA	13	NA	CASSLGRTYEQYF	TGTGCCAGCAGTTTAGGCCGAACCTACGAGCAGTACTTC
TRBV2	TRBJ1-2	NA	15	NA	CASSARRALMRGYTF	TGTGCCAGCAGTGCTCGACGCGCCCTCATGAGGGGCTACACCTTC
TRBV5-4	TRBJ2-4	NA	19	NA	CASSSGTPGGGAAKNIQYF	TGTGCCAGCAGTTCCGGGACCCCCGGAGGCGGGGCGGCCAAAAACATTCAGTACTTC
TRBV12-2	TRBJ1-5	NA	13	NA	CASRFCKNQPQHF	TGTGCAAGTCGCTTTTGTAAGAATCAGCCCCAGCATTTT
TRBV7-2	TRBJ1-2	NA	11	NA	CASSFRYGYTF	TGTGCCAGCAGCTTTAGATATGGCTACACCTTC